Below, one T cell receptor beta chain is given with its context. This entry is derived from a study of monozygotic twins with inflammatory bowel disease. CDR3 length equals 11 residues. Germline V gene lookup returns CDR1 SGHTA and CDR2 FQGNSA. Total RNA, at roughly 3.5 ug, went into every TCR library. TCRdb re-called the 5' RACE reads and shows each CDR3 protein once, DNA omitted. The sample's table shows about 380,000 distinct CDR3 sequences. The chain couples TRBV7-2 to TRBJ2-7. Sample: blood. The clonotype comes from a human donor with ulcerative colitis or Crohn's disease, or a healthy co-twin of an affected twin (not recorded which). CDR3 loop: CASSLGENPTF.